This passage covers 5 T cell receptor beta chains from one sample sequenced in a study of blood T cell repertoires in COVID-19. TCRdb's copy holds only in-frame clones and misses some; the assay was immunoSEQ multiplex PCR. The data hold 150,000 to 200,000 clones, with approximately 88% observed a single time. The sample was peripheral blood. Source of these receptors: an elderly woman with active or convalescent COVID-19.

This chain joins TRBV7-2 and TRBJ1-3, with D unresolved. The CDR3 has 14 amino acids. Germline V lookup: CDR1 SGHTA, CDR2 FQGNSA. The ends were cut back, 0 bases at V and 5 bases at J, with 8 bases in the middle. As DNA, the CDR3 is TGTGCCAGCAGCTTAGCGTACGGGAGAAACACCATATATTTT. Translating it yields CASSLAYGRNTIYF.

CDR3 amino acids: CASTETALGNQPQHF. The CDR3 DNA is TGTGCCAGCACCGAGACAGCCCTGGGCAATCAGCCCCAGCATTTT. This chain uses TRBV6-5 with TRBJ1-5; D is perhaps TRBD1 (5 bases). In germline, CDR1 is MNHEY, CDR2 SVGAGI. Trimming took off 7 bases at V and 2 bases at J, with 15 bases between the two ends. The CDR3 totals 15 residues.

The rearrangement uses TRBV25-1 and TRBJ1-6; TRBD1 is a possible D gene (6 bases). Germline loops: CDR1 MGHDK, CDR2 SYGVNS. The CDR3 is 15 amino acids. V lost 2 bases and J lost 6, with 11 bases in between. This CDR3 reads CASSELGGRNSPLHF. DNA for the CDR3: TGTGCCAGCAGTGAACTGGGGGGGCGTAATTCACCCCTCCACTTT.

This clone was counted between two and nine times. The CDR3 nucleotides are TGTGCCAGCAGTTCCGCTACCTCTGGGGCCAACGTCCTGACTTTC. Amino acids: CASSSATSGANVLTF. The chain joins TRBV27 to TRBJ2-6, with no clear D. V dropped 4 bases and J dropped 0 bases, with 7 bases sitting between them. The CDR3 runs 15 residues. The germline V gene encodes CDR1 MNHEY and CDR2 SMNVEV (reference sequence).

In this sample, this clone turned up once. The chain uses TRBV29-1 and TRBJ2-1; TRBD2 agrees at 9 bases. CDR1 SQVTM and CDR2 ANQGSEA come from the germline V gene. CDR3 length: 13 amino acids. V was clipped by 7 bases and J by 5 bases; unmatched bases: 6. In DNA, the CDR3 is TGCAGCGGCGGGGGGGGGACACACAATGAGCAGTTCTTC. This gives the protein CSGGGGTHNEQFF.